The 29 T cell receptor beta chains below all came from one sample that was sequenced in a study of human T cells and chemical hapten exposure. TCRdb reprocessed the RACE reads via MiXCR and lists one record per CDR3 protein. The top ten clones hold roughly 7.1% of a sample with 27,000 or so distinct CDR3 sequences, roughly 10% of them seen once. Time point denoted: patch test 2, 6 weeks after DPC sensitization. The treatment is: therapeutic diphenylcyclopropenone sensitization with weekly scalp DPC. The input for sequencing was whole blood, taken in connection with sensitization to the hapten diphenylcyclopropenone (DPC). All receptors derive from a young man with alopecia areata. Some clones in this sample may be carry-over from other donors' samples.

A few counts support this clonotype. The chain combines TRBV18 with TRBJ2-4; TRBD1 is a possible D gene (5 bases). Germline V gene data show CDR1 as KGHSH and CDR2 as LQKENI. The ends were cut back, 0 bases at V and 2 bases at J, with 8 bases in the middle. This CDR3 is 15 amino acids long. CDR3 in amino acids: CASSPPQGPKNIQYF. The CDR3 coding sequence is TGTGCCAGCTCACCACCGCAGGGCCCCAAAAACATTCAGTACTTC.

This clonotype was counted at least ten times. V and J are TRBV6-5 and TRBJ2-4, with 8 bases identical to TRBD2. This CDR3 is 12 amino acids long. With 7 bases clipped from V and 8 bases from J, the junction kept 4 bases outside the gene matches. Germline CDR1 and CDR2: MNHEY and SVGAGI. This chain's CDR3 is CASTGREDIQYF. The CDR3 DNA follows: TGTGCCAGCACCGGGAGGGAGGACATTCAGTACTTC.

In this sample, this clonotype turned up many times. J is TRBJ1-5 and V is TRBV6-5, with a tentative D call TRBD1 (5 bases). The CDR3 is made up of 14 amino acids. Trimming removed 5 bases at V and 4 bases at J, with 12 bases between. Germline assignment: CDR1 MNHEY and CDR2 SVGAGI. The DNA of the CDR3 is TGTGCCAGCAGTGAACGAGGGGCAAATCAGCCCCAGCATTTT. It translates to CASSERGANQPQHF.

This clonotype was detected many times. This sequence joins TRBV6-2 or TRBV6-3 and TRBJ2-7; D gene ambiguous. From germline, CDR1 is MNHEY and CDR2 SVGEGT. V lost 4 bases and J lost 3, with 7 bases in between. The length of the CDR3 is 12 residues. The CDR3: CASSFLDYEQYF. The CDR3, as DNA: TGTGCCAGCAGTTTCCTAGACTACGAGCAGTACTTC.

This clonotype was counted at least ten times. The chain employs TRBV7-2 and TRBJ2-5; TRBD2 matches 7 bases. J gave up 1 base and V 6 bases, and 8 bases lay outside the gene matches. This CDR3 has 15 residues. In germline, CDR1 is SGHTA, CDR2 FQGNSA. The CDR3 loop is CASRGAGNRQETQYF. As DNA, the CDR3 is TGTGCCAGCAGGGGAGCGGGGAACCGCCAAGAGACCCAGTACTTC.

This clonotype was seen repeatedly, ten times or more. This chain connects TRBV12-3 or TRBV12-4 to TRBJ2-3; perhaps TRBD2 as D (6 bases). V was cut by 2 bases and J by 1 base, with 10 bases left in between. The CDR3 consists of 15 residues. CDR3 protein: CASSLLWEGTDTQYF. The DNA for the CDR3 is TGTGCCAGCAGTTTATTGTGGGAGGGCACAGATACGCAGTATTTT.

The sample holds many counts of this clonotype. The V call is TRBV3-1, the J call TRBJ1-1; D perhaps matches TRBD1 (6 bases). The CDR3 totals 19 residues. Germline V CDR1 and CDR2: LGHDT, YNNKEL (reference sequence). V gave up 0 bases and J gave up 0 bases, with 20 bases separating them. The CDR3 DNA sequence: TGTGCCAGCAGCCAAGATGATGAGGTCGGGGGCCGGGTGAACACTGAAGCTTTCTTT. It codes for CASSQDDEVGGRVNTEAFF.

The sample holds many counts of this clonotype. The chain has TRBV3-1 and TRBJ1-2; D is uncertain. V was trimmed by 1 base and J by 7 bases, leaving 13 bases between them. The CDR3 length is 14 residues. CDR1 is LGHDT and CDR2 is YNNKEL in the germline V gene (reference sequence). The CDR3 bases are TGTGCCAGCAGCCAAGCAGCCGGAAAAGGTGGCTACACCTTC. Translating gives CASSQAAGKGGYTF. Drawing the rest from reference TRBV3-1 and TRBJ1-2, the complete variable domain is DTAVSQTPKYLVTQMGNDKSIKCEQNLGHDTMYWYKQDSKKFLKIMFSYNNKELIINETVPNRFSPKSPDKAHLNLHINSLELGDSAVYFCASSQAAGKGGYTFGSGTRLTVV.

This clonotype has a handful of counts. The gene calls are TRBV12-3 or TRBV12-4 and TRBJ2-2, with no clear D. This CDR3 region has 15 residues. Deletions cut 2 bases from V and 4 bases from J, with 11 bases between. CDR3 residues: CASSLLSRTTGELFF. The CDR3 DNA reads as TGTGCCAGCAGTTTACTCTCCCGGACCACCGGGGAGCTGTTTTTT.

A note on this clonotype: This may be a read error, as it is one base from a much larger clone. J is TRBJ2-5 and V is TRBV30; a weak D match, TRBD1 (5 bases). Germline CDR1 GTSNPN, CDR2 SVGIG (reference sequence). CDR3 length: 14 residues. V was shortened by 3 bases and J by 1 base, with 12 bases between the two germline ends. CDR3 in amino acids: CAWSRQIVQETQYF. CDR3 bases: TGTGCCTGGAGCCGACAGATTGTCCAAGAGACCCAGTACTTC.

This clonotype was recorded a few times. This chain links TRBV7-9 with TRBJ1-2, with D tentatively TRBD1 (6 bases). Looked up from germline, CDR1 is SEHNR and CDR2 is FQNEAQ (reference sequence). Trimming took off 6 bases at V and 5 bases at J, with 13 bases between the two ends. There are 13 residues in the CDR3. The CDR3 sequence: CASRTGQLYGYTF. CDR3 coding DNA: TGTGCCAGCAGAACTGGACAGTTGTATGGCTACACCTTC.

At least ten counts were recorded for this clonotype. This rearrangement joins TRBV27 to TRBJ2-1; D ambiguous. The CDR3 loop spans 15 amino acids. Trimming took off 3 bases at V and 4 bases at J, with 13 bases between the two ends. Germline loops: CDR1 MNHEY, CDR2 SMNVEV (reference sequence). In DNA, the CDR3 is TGTGCCAGCAGTTTGGTCCCCCCCCTATACAATGAGCAGTTCTTC. It codes for CASSLVPPLYNEQFF.

Only a few counts were recorded for this clonotype. The genes are TRBV10-3 and TRBJ2-3; 8 nucleotides align to TRBD1. Germline-derived CDR1 and CDR2 are ENHRY and SYGVKD. The CDR3 spans 14 residues. J lost 1 base, V lost 7 bases, and 4 bases had no gene match. Written as DNA, the CDR3 is TGTGCCATCAAGCCGGGACAGGGCACAGATACGCAGTATTTT. It codes for CAIKPGQGTDTQYF.

The chain recombines TRBV6-6 with TRBJ2-7, with 7 bases fitting TRBD1. In germline, CDR1 is MNHNY, CDR2 SVGAGI (reference sequence). V gave up 6 bases and J gave up 0 bases; unmatched junction bases: 8. CDR3 length: 15 residues. This CDR3 reads CASSPTGLSSYEQYF. CDR3 in DNA: TGTGCCAGCAGCCCGACAGGGCTCAGCTCCTACGAGCAGTACTTC.

J is TRBJ2-3 and V is TRBV12-3 or TRBV12-4; D is unresolved. V was pared by 5 bases and J by 1 base, with 13 bases between. The CDR3 is 15 residues long. The CDR3 bases are TGTGCCAGCAGTCTCCCCCACTCGGGCACAGATACGCAGTATTTT. This encodes CASSLPHSGTDTQYF.

In its sample, this clonotype was seen many times. V gene TRBV7-8 combines with J gene TRBJ1-3; 12 positions match TRBD1. The V segment lost 6 bases and the J segment 10 bases; nucleotides outside the gene matches: 10. Germline loops: CDR1 SGHVS, CDR2 FQNEAQ. The CDR3 totals 15 residues. CDR3 in amino acids: CASRPRPGQGATIYF. As DNA, the CDR3 is TGTGCCAGCAGGCCTCGACCGGGACAGGGGGCGACCATATATTTT. The full variable domain, in which reference TRBV7-8 and TRBJ1-3 provide the parts outside the CDR3, is GAGVSQSPRYKVAKRGQDVALRCDPISGHVSLFWYQQALGQGPEFLTYFQNEAQLDKSGLPSDRFFAERPEGSVSTLKIQRTQQEDSAVYLCASRPRPGQGATIYFGEGSWLTVV.

This clonotype is deemed medium-sized. This chain links TRBV24-1 with TRBJ2-3; D is possibly TRBD1 or TRBD2 (5 bases each). Germline V gives CDR1 KGHDR, CDR2 SFDVKD. Trimming cost V 5 bases and J 0 bases, with 11 bases left between them. The CDR3 has 15 residues. CDR3 DNA sequence: TGTGCCACCAGTGGTTCCAGGGAGAGCACAGATACGCAGTATTTT. Protein product: CATSGSRESTDTQYF.

This chain uses TRBV29-1 with TRBJ1-1, with 7 positions matching TRBD1. Losses at the gene ends were 4 bases for V and 5 bases for J; bases not matched to a gene: 7. CDR3 length: 13 residues. CDR1 is SQVTM, CDR2 ANQGSEA, per germline. The CDR3 region has the DNA TGCAGCGTTGTCGAGGGGGCGGATACTGAAGCTTTCTTT. Translated, it gives CSVVEGADTEAFF.

This clonotype showed up just a few times. This chain links TRBV6-1 with TRBJ1-5; D not resolved. V gave up 4 bases and J gave up 1 base, with 8 bases separating them. CDR3 length: 14 residues. CDR1 is MNHNS, CDR2 SASEGT, per germline. The CDR3: CASSGHRSNQPQHF. Here the CDR3 DNA reads TGTGCCAGCAGTGGACACCGAAGCAATCAGCCCCAGCATTTT.

There are a few counts of this clonotype. The chain carries TRBV18 and TRBJ2-1, with D hard to call. Germline V CDR1 and CDR2: KGHSH, LQKENI. The CDR3 is 17 amino acids. Trimming cost V 2 bases and J 0 bases, with 14 bases left between them. Here the CDR3 DNA reads TGTGCCAGCTCACCAACCCCTGCGTCCCCCTCCTACAATGAGCAGTTCTTC. Translation: CASSPTPASPSYNEQFF.

This clonotype was seen ten or more times. This sequence joins TRBV4-3 and TRBJ1-1, with no clear D. The V and J ends lost 1 base and 1 base respectively, with 10 bases between them. CDR1 LGHNA and CDR2 YSLEER come from the germline V gene. The CDR3 covers 15 residues. CDR3 in DNA: TGCGCCAGCAGCCAAGGCGGCTTATCGAACACTGAAGCTTTCTTT. This codes for CASSQGGLSNTEAFF.

This clonotype has ten or more counts. This chain links TRBV7-9 with TRBJ1-2; D gene uncertain. The germline gives CDR1 SEHNR, CDR2 FQNEAQ (reference sequence). The CDR3 covers 13 residues. Trimming took 3 bases from V and 10 from J, leaving 15 bases between them. CDR3 in amino acids: CASSLESAPHYTF. CDR3 bases: TGTGCCAGCAGCTTGGAGTCGGCCCCTCACTACACCTTC.

This clonotype was recorded a few times. The V gene is TRBV27, the J gene TRBJ1-1; unclear D gene. Germline V gene sequence: CDR1 MNHEY, CDR2 SMNVEV (reference sequence). Trimming removed 2 bases at V and 1 base at J, with 5 bases between. This CDR3 region has 13 residues. CDR3: CASSLGSNTEAFF. CDR3 bases: TGTGCCAGCAGTTTAGGCTCGAACACTGAAGCTTTCTTT.

The gene calls are TRBV18 and TRBJ2-1; no definite D call. The CDR3 totals 14 residues. Trimming stripped 8 bases from V and 5 bases from J, with 16 bases between. CDR1 is KGHSH, CDR2 LQKENI, per germline. CDR3 region: CASREIPTNNEQFF. Here the CDR3 DNA reads TGTGCCAGCCGCGAGATTCCCACGAACAATGAGCAGTTCTTC.

The chain recombines TRBV30 with TRBJ1-3; no reliable D call. The CDR3 runs to 12 residues. Germline V gene sequence: CDR1 GTSNPN, CDR2 SVGIG (reference sequence). V lost 3 bases and J 4 bases, leaving 7 bases between the germline ends. Written as DNA, the CDR3 is TGTGCCTGGAGGTTCGGCGGAAACACCATATATTTT. Translated: CAWRFGGNTIYF.

The gene calls are TRBV7-8 and TRBJ2-3, with D unresolved. The CDR3 spans 14 residues. Trimming left V 5 bases short and J 2 bases short, with 11 bases between. From germline, CDR1 is SGHVS and CDR2 FQNEAQ. The CDR3 sequence: CASSREANTDTQYF. The DNA of the CDR3 is TGTGCCAGCAGCAGGGAAGCAAACACAGATACGCAGTATTTT.

This clonotype was seen repeatedly, ten times or more. This sequence joins TRBV12-3 or TRBV12-4 and TRBJ2-7, with D unclear. The CDR3 is 13 residues long. Deletions cut 6 bases from V and 2 bases from J, with 11 bases between. CDR3: CASRALWAYEQYF. CDR3 DNA sequence: TGTGCCAGCAGAGCCTTGTGGGCCTACGAGCAGTACTTC.

This clonotype has a count of ten or more. The CDR3 sequence is CAISEEGLAKNIQYF. The CDR3 coding sequence is TGTGCCATCAGTGAGGAGGGACTAGCCAAAAACATTCAGTACTTC. This chain uses TRBV10-3 with TRBJ2-4, with D perhaps TRBD2 (6 bases). V shed 2 bases and J shed 0 bases, with 8 bases lying between them. This CDR3 is 15 amino acids long. Germline CDR1 is ENHRY and CDR2 is SYGVKD.

This clonotype was seen at least ten times. The chain joins TRBV24-1 to TRBJ2-5; D is uncertain. Looked up from germline, CDR1 is KGHDR and CDR2 is SFDVKD. The CDR3 runs to 12 residues. V lost 9 bases and J lost 0, with 7 bases in between. CDR3 DNA: TGTGCCACCGGCCAGAACCAAGAGACCCAGTACTTC. It is translated as CATGQNQETQYF.